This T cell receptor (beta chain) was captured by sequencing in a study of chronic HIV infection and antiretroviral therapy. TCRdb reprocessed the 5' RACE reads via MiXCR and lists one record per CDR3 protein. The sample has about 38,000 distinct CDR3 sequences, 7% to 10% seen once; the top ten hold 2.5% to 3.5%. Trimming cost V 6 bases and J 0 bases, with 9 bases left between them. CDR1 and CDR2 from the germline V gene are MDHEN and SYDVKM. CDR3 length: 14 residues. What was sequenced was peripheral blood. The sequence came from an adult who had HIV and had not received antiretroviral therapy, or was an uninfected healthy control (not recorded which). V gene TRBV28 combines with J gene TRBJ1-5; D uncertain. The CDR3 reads CASSGSYSNQPQHF. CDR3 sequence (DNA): TGTGCCAGCAGCGGATCATATAGCAATCAGCCCCAGCATTTT.